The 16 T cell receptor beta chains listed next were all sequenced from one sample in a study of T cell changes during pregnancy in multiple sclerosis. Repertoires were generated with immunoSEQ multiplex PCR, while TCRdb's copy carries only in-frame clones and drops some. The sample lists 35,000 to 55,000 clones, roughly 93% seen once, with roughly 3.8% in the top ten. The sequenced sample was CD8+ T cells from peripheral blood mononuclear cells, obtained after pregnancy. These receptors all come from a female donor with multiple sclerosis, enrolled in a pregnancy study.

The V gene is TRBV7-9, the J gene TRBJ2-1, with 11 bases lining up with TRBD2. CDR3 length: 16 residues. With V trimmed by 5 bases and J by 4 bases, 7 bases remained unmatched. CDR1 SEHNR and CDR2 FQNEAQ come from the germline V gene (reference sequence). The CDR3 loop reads CASSPTSGEGYNEQFF. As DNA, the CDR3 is TGTGCCAGCAGCCCGACTAGCGGGGAAGGGTACAATGAGCAGTTCTTC.

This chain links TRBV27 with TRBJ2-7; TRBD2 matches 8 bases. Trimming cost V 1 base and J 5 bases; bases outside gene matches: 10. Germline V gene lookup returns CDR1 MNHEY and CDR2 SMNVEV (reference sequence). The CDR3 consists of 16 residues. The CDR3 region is CASSLYPGTSFDEQYF. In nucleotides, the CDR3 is TGTGCCAGCAGTTTATACCCCGGGACTAGTTTCGACGAGCAGTACTTC.

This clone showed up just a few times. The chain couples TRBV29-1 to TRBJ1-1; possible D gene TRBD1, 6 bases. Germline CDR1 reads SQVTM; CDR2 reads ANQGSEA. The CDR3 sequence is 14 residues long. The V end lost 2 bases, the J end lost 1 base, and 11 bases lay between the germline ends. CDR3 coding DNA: TGCAGCGTTGAACAGGGGTTTCCGAACACTGAAGCTTTCTTT. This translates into CSVEQGFPNTEAFF.

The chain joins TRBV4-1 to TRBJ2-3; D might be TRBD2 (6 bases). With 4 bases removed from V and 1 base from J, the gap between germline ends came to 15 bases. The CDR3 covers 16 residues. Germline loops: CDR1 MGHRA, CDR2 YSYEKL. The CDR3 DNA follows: TGCGCCAGCAGCCCTCCGGGGCGGGACGGCACAGATACGCAGTATTTT. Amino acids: CASSPPGRDGTDTQYF.

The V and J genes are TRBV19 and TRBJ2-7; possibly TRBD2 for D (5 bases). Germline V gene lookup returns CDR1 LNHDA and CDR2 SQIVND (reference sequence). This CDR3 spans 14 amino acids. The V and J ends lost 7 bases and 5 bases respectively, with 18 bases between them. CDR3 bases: TGTGCCAGTACCCCCGGCCCGGGTAGCGACGAGCAGTACTTC. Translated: CASTPGPGSDEQYF. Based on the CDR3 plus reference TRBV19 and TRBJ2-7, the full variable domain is DGGITQSPKYLFRKEGQNVTLSCEQNLNHDAMYWYRQDPGQGLRLIYYSQIVNDFQKGDIAEGYSVSREKKESFPLTVTSAQKNPTAFYLCASTPGPGSDEQYFGPGTRLTVT.

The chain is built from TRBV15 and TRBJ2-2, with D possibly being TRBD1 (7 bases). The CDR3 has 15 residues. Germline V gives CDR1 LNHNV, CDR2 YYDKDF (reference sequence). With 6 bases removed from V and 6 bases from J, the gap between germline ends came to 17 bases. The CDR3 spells CATSKGRGEAGELFF. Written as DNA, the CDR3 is TGTGCCACCAGTAAAGGCAGGGGGGAGGCCGGGGAGCTGTTTTTT.

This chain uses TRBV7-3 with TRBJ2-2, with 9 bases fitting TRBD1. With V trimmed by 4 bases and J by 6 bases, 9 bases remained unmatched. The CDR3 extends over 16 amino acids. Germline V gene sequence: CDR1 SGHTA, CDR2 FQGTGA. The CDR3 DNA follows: TGTGCCAGCAGCTCGCCCGGGACAGGGTTCGCCGGGGAGCTGTTTTTT. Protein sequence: CASSSPGTGFAGELFF.

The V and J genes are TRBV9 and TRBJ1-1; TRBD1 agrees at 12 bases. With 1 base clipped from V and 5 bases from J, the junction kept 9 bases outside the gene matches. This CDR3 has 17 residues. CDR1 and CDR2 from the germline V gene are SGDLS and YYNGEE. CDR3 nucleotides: TGTGCCAGCAGCGTAACCGGGACAGGGGGCGTAGGGACTGAAGCTTTCTTT. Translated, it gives CASSVTGTGGVGTEAFF.

CDR3 protein: CASRPEGSSYNEQFF. The CDR3 nucleotides are TGTGCCAGTAGACCGGAAGGGAGCTCCTACAATGAGCAGTTCTTC. This chain connects TRBV19 to TRBJ2-1, with D possibly matching TRBD2 (5 bases). The CDR3 has 15 residues. Per the germline V gene, CDR1 is LNHDA and CDR2 is SQIVND (reference sequence). Trimming stripped 6 bases from V and 0 bases from J, with 12 bases between.

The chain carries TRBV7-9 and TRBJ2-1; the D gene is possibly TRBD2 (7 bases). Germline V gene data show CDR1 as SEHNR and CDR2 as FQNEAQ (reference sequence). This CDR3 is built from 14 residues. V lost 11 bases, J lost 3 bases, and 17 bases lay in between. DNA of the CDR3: TGTGCCGGAGAGGGGGGGCGGGACTACAATGAGCAGTTCTTC. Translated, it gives CAGEGGRDYNEQFF.

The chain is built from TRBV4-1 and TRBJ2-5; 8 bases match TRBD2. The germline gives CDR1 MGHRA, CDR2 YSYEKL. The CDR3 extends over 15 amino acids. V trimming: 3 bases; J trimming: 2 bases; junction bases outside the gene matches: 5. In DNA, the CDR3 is TGCGCCAGCAGCCAGCTCCAGCGGGGGCAAGAGACCCAGTACTTC. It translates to CASSQLQRGQETQYF.

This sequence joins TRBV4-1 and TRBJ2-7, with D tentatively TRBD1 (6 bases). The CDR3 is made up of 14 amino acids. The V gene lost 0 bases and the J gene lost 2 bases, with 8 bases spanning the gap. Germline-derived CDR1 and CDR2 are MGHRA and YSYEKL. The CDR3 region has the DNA TGCGCCAGCAGCCAAGAGAACAGGGCCTACGAGCAGTACTTC. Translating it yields CASSQENRAYEQYF.

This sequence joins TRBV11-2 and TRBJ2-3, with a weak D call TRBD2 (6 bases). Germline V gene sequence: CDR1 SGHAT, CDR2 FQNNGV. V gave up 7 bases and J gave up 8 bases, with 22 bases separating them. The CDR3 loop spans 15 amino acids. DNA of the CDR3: TGTGCCAGCAACAGTGGTGGGCGGGGACCGAGTACGCAGTATTTT. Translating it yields CASNSGGRGPSTQYF.

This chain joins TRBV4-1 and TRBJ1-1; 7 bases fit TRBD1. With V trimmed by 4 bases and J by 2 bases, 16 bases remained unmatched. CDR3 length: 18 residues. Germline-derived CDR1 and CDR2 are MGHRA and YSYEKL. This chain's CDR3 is CASSLEPLLGQTNTEAFF. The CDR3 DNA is TGCGCCAGCAGCCTCGAGCCCCTTTTGGGACAGACTAACACTGAAGCTTTCTTT.

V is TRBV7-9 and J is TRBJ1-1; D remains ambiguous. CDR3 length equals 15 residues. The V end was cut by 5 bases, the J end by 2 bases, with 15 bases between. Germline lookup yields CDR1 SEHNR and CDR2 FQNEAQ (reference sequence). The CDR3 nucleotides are TGTGCCAGCAGCCCTCAAAGTCTAGCTAACACTGAAGCTTTCTTT. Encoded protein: CASSPQSLANTEAFF.

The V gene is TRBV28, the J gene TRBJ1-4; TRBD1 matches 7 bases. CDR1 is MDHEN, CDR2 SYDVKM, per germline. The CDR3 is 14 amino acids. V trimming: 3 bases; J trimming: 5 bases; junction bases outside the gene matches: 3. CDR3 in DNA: TGTGCCAGCAGTTTTGACAGGGTGAATGAAAAACTGTTTTTT. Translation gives CASSFDRVNEKLFF. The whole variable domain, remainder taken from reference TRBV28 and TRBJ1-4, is DVKVTQSSRYLVKRTGEKVFLECVQDMDHENMFWYRQDPGLGLRLIYFSYDVKMKEKGDIPEGYSVSREKKERFSLILESASTNQTSMYLCASSFDRVNEKLFFGSGTQLSVL.